A single sample is the source of the 24 T cell receptor beta chains below, sequenced in a study of breast tumors, draining lymph nodes, adjacent tissues. TCRdb processed the multiplex PCR reads anew with MiXCR; each CDR3 protein has one entry. The sample consists of around 300,000 distinct CDR3 sequences, around 31% of them appearing once. Samples came from axillary lymph nodes draining the breast cancer. The specimen was axillary lymph node tissue. The source of these receptors is a female donor with breast cancer. Some clones in this sample may be carry-over from other donors' samples.

This clonotype came up many times. V and J are TRBV20-1 and TRBJ2-1; D might be TRBD2 (6 bases). CDR3 length: 13 amino acids. Trimming took 4 bases from V and 5 from J, leaving 12 bases between them. CDR1 and CDR2 (germline): DFQATT, SNEGSKA (reference sequence). DNA of the CDR3: TGCAGTGCTACCTCGACTAGACACAATGAGCAGTTCTTC. Translation gives CSATSTRHNEQFF.

The chain uses TRBV7-2 and TRBJ1-3; 8 bases line up with TRBD1. Germline V gives CDR1 SGHTA, CDR2 FQGNSA. The CDR3 extends over 16 amino acids. The trim removed 5 bases at V and 0 bases at J, leaving 6 bases unmatched. DNA of the CDR3: TGTGCCAGCAGCCGAACTGGGACAGGCTCTGGAAACACCATATATTTT. Translating it yields CASSRTGTGSGNTIYF.

With respect to this clonotype: A read error is possible here, since a much larger clone lies one base away. The rearrangement uses TRBV12-3 or TRBV12-4 and TRBJ2-2; the D gene is possibly TRBD2 (5 bases). V lost 6 bases to trimming and J lost 7 bases, with 9 bases between them. CDR3 length: 12 amino acids. CDR3 in amino acids: CASSSSGGELFF. The CDR3 DNA reads TGTGCCAGCAGCAGCAGCGGCGGGGAGCTGTTTTTT.

This clonotype has ten or more counts. CDR3 region: CASSYERSGELFF. The DNA for the CDR3 is TGTGCCAGCAGTTACGAGCGGAGCGGGGAGCTGTTTTTT. The chain combines TRBV6-5 with TRBJ2-2; perhaps TRBD2 as D (5 bases). Germline loops: CDR1 MNHEY, CDR2 SVGAGI. Trimming removed 2 bases at V and 7 bases at J, with 8 bases between. This CDR3 comprises 13 residues.

This clonotype was seen repeatedly, ten times or more. The rearrangement uses TRBV7-8 and TRBJ2-7; maybe TRBD1 (6 bases). Germline assignment: CDR1 SGHVS and CDR2 FQNEAQ. The CDR3 is made up of 13 amino acids. V was pared by 1 base and J by 3 bases, with 7 bases between. CDR3 sequence (DNA): TGTGCCAGCAGCTTAGGACAGGTCTACGAGCAGTACTTC. It encodes CASSLGQVYEQYF.

This clonotype was seen at least ten times. J is TRBJ2-7 and V is TRBV28, with D tentatively TRBD1 or TRBD2 (6 bases each). The V and J ends lost 3 bases and 4 bases respectively, with 13 bases between them. Germline V gene lookup returns CDR1 MDHEN and CDR2 SYDVKM. The CDR3 runs 14 residues. CDR3 region: CASSLGQGRYEQYF. CDR3 DNA: TGTGCCAGCAGTTTGGGGCAGGGGAGGTACGAGCAGTACTTC.

This clonotype was picked up a small number of times. It may be a read error: a sequence one base away is much more abundant. The chain has TRBV11-3 and TRBJ2-5; D remains unclear. CDR1 is SGHNT and CDR2 is YENEEA in the germline V gene. The CDR3 has 15 residues. The ends were cut back, 1 base at V and 5 bases at J, with 14 bases in the middle. Here the CDR3 reads CASSLGHTPKETQYF. The CDR3 nucleotides are TGTGCCAGCAGCTTAGGCCATACACCGAAGGAGACCCAGTACTTC.

The rearrangement joins TRBV12-3 or TRBV12-4 to TRBJ1-6; 8 bases match TRBD1. The CDR3 contains 13 residues. V trimming: 5 bases; J trimming: 10 bases; junction bases outside the gene matches: 4. The CDR3 DNA is TGTGCCAGCAGTATTGGACAGGGATCACCCCTCCACTTT. Translated: CASSIGQGSPLHF.

This chain connects TRBV20-1 to TRBJ1-4; 9 bases agree with TRBD1. Germline V gene lookup returns CDR1 DFQATT and CDR2 SNEGSKA (reference sequence). J gave up 8 bases and V 5 bases, and 9 bases lay outside the gene matches. CDR3 length: 14 amino acids. Here the CDR3 DNA reads TGCAGTGCTCGTCGGACAGGGGAGGACGAAAAACTGTTTTTT. Protein: CSARRTGEDEKLFF.

This clonotype has a count of ten or more. V gene TRBV4-1 combines with J gene TRBJ1-5; 9 positions agree with TRBD1. V was pared by 1 base and J by 3 bases, with 4 bases of the junction left unmatched. This CDR3 is built from 16 residues. Germline V gene lookup returns CDR1 MGHRA and CDR2 YSYEKL. The CDR3: CASSQAGTGINQPQHF. CDR3 nucleotides: TGCGCCAGCAGCCAAGCCGGGACAGGGATCAATCAGCCCCAGCATTTT.

In this sample, this clonotype turned up many times. One junction end does not reproduce the germline sequence, and a read error may be involved. This chain uses TRBV6-6 with TRBJ2-1; D call uncertain. CDR3 length: 12 residues. Germline V gene data show CDR1 as MNHNY and CDR2 as SVGAGI (reference sequence). Here the CDR3 reads CASSHSPNEQFF. The CDR3 DNA reads as TGTGCCAGCAGTCACTCGCCTAATGAGCAGTTCTTC.

This clonotype was recorded many times. The rearrangement joins TRBV11-2 to TRBJ2-7, with D maybe TRBD1 (6 bases). The ends were cut back, 3 bases at V and 3 bases at J, with 9 bases in the middle. This CDR3 has 13 residues. Germline CDR1 and CDR2: SGHAT and FQNNGV. CDR3 amino acids: CASSFNRDYEQYF. The CDR3 nucleotides are TGTGCCAGCAGCTTTAACAGGGACTACGAGCAGTACTTC.

At least ten counts were recorded for this clonotype. V gene TRBV19 combines with J gene TRBJ2-5, with D tentatively TRBD2 (5 bases). This CDR3 comprises 13 residues. Germline V gene data show CDR1 as LNHDA and CDR2 as SQIVND (reference sequence). Deletions cut 8 bases from V and 4 bases from J, with 14 bases between. The CDR3 reads CASGDGGSETQYF. CDR3 in DNA: TGTGCCAGTGGGGATGGCGGGTCAGAGACCCAGTACTTC.

This clonotype appeared many times. CDR3 sequence reads: CASSLNTDRRETQYF. In DNA, the CDR3 is TGTGCCAGCAGCTTAAACACCGACAGGCGAGAGACCCAGTACTTC. The chain links TRBV11-1 to TRBJ2-5; D possibly corresponds to TRBD1 (6 bases). Per the germline V gene, CDR1 is SGHAT and CDR2 is FQDESV (reference sequence). The V and J ends lost 2 bases and 4 bases respectively, with 14 bases between them. CDR3 length: 15 residues.

In its sample, this clonotype was seen a few times. This sequence may be a read error, since a much larger clone differs from it by one base. The chain recombines TRBV11-2 with TRBJ2-5; D is unresolved. CDR3 length: 13 residues. V lost 0 bases to trimming and J lost 9 bases, with 11 bases between them. From germline, CDR1 is SGHAT and CDR2 FQNNGV. CDR3 nucleotides: TGTGCCAGCAGCTTAGAGCGGCAGACGGCCCAGTACTTC. Residues: CASSLERQTAQYF. The entire variable domain, with the rest obtained from reference TRBV11-2 and TRBJ2-5, is as follows: EAGVAQSPRYKIIEKRQSVAFWCNPISGHATLYWYQQILGQGPKLLIQFQNNGVVDDSQLPKDRFSAERLKGVDSTLKIQPAKLEDSAVYLCASSLERQTAQYFGPGTRLLVL.

This clonotype has a count of ten or more. The chain joins TRBV29-1 to TRBJ2-2, with 12 bases matching TRBD2. V gave up 4 bases and J gave up 4 bases; unmatched junction bases: 1. This CDR3 is 14 amino acids long. CDR1 is SQVTM and CDR2 is ANQGSEA in the germline V gene. CDR3 amino acids: CSVGTSGITGELFF. The CDR3 nucleotides are TGCAGCGTTGGGACTAGCGGGATCACCGGGGAGCTGTTTTTT.

Ten or more counts support this clonotype. The genes are TRBV20-1 and TRBJ2-1; D ambiguous. Germline CDR1 is DFQATT and CDR2 is SNEGSKA (reference sequence). Trimming left V 3 bases short and J 4 bases short, with 10 bases between. The CDR3 loop spans 13 amino acids. As DNA, the CDR3 is TGCAGTGCTAGCCGACCAGAATACAATGAGCAGTTCTTC. Translated: CSASRPEYNEQFF.

At least ten counts were recorded for this clonotype. CDR3 sequence (DNA): TGCGCCAGCAGCTCGGGACTGGCTGCCTACGAGCAGTACTTC. Amino acids: CASSSGLAAYEQYF. This sequence joins TRBV5-1 and TRBJ2-7; D is possibly TRBD2 (6 bases). The CDR3 totals 14 residues. The ends were cut back, 3 bases at V and 2 bases at J, with 12 bases in the middle. Germline assignment: CDR1 SGHRS and CDR2 YFSETQ.

At least ten counts were recorded for this clonotype. The chain uses TRBV6-1 and TRBJ2-7, with TRBD2 identical over 7 bases. V dropped 2 bases and J dropped 5; count of bases not matched to a gene: 9. The CDR3 is made up of 15 amino acids. The germline CDR1 and CDR2 sequences are MNHNS and SASEGT. Here the CDR3 reads CASSEHAGESNEQYF. DNA of the CDR3: TGTGCCAGCAGTGAACATGCGGGAGAGTCCAACGAGCAGTACTTC.

This clonotype showed up many times. The rearrangement links TRBV7-9 to TRBJ2-1; no firm D call. The V gene lost 3 bases and the J gene lost 2 bases, with 8 bases spanning the gap. The germline V gene has CDR1 SEHNR and CDR2 FQNEAQ (reference sequence). The CDR3 length is 14 residues. The CDR3 coding sequence is TGTGCCAGCAGCTTGGGCGGTCCCTACAATGAGCAGTTCTTC. It is translated as CASSLGGPYNEQFF.

This clonotype was recorded at least ten times. The V gene is TRBV12-3 or TRBV12-4, the J gene TRBJ2-1; 8 bases line up with TRBD2. The CDR3 has 12 residues. V gave up 4 bases and J gave up 10 bases; unmatched junction bases: 3. The CDR3 sequence is CASSSRLAEQFF. CDR3 sequence (DNA): TGTGCCAGCAGTTCACGACTAGCGGAGCAGTTCTTC.

As for this clonotype: A much larger clone lies a single base off, so this may be a read error. The chain combines TRBV9 with TRBJ1-2; 8 positions agree with TRBD1. The CDR3 totals 17 residues. The germline V gene has CDR1 SGDLS and CDR2 YYNGEE. The CDR3 DNA follows: TGTACCAGCAGCGCTCGGACAGGGTCGACCGTGAAGTATGGCTACACCTTC. It specifies CTSSARTGSTVKYGYTF.

This clonotype was recorded many times. The CDR3 spells CASRDRGSEPQHF. In nucleotides, the CDR3 is TGTGCCAGTAGGGACAGGGGGAGTGAGCCCCAGCATTTT. This chain joins TRBV19 and TRBJ1-5; TRBD1 matches 10 bases. Germline values: CDR1 LNHDA, CDR2 SQIVND (reference sequence). The CDR3 contains 13 residues. With V trimmed by 6 bases and J by 8 bases, 4 bases remained unmatched.

Regarding this clonotype: With a much larger clone just one base away, this may be a read error. The CDR3 here is CASLRYGPQETQYF. CDR3 sequence (DNA): TGTGCCAGCCTTCGTTACGGACCACAAGAGACCCAGTACTTC. The genes are TRBV5-6 and TRBJ2-5; D unresolved. The germline V gene encodes CDR1 SGHDT and CDR2 YYEEEE. The CDR3 is 14 residues long. The V end was cut by 7 bases, the J end by 2 bases, with 15 bases between.